This T cell receptor (beta chain) was sequenced in a study of Ad26.COV2.S vaccination and SARS-CoV-2 variants. Looking at the study overall: Vaccine-arm donor from the placebo-controlled COV1001 Ad26.COV2.S trial.

The protocol was immunoSEQ multiplex PCR, while the TCRdb copy is restricted to in-frame clones and leaves out a portion. The table records some 460,000 clones, roughly nine tenths of them present only once. Findings of the study overall: TCR breadth and depth estimates may have understated total T cell responses.

Treatment meaning: over 15 received Ad26.COV2.S at low or high dose, single or two shots; roughly 5 received placebo; per-sample allocation not given. Day 63 after the first injection of vaccine or placebo was the sampling time. In Boston, an adult donor aged 18-55 years took part. What was given as vaccine was an Ad26 vector encoding Wuhan-strain SARS-CoV-2 spike. V lost 5 bases, J lost 8 bases, and 10 bases stayed unmatched. This CDR3 is built from 14 residues. Germline CDR1 and CDR2: PRHDT and FYEKMQ (reference sequence). About this clone itself: Its antigen remains unknown.

This chain uses TRBV13 with TRBJ1-2; 8 bases map to TRBD1. Sequenced material: peripheral blood, taken in a trial of Ad26.COV2.S vaccine versus placebo. This receptor was obtained from a person aged 18-60 years who received the Ad26.COV2.S COVID-19 vaccine or a placebo. The CDR3 here is CASSPLDRARGYTF. DNA for the CDR3: TGTGCCAGCAGCCCATTGGACAGGGCCAGAGGCTACACCTTC.